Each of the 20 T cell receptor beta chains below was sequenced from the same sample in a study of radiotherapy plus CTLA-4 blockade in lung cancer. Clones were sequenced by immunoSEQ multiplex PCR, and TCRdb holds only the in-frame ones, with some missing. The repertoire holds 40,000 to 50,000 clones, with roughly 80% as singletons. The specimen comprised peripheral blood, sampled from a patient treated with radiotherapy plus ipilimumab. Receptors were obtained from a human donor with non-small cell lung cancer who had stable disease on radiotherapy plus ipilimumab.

The CDR3 region has the DNA TGTGCCAGCAGCCCAACGAGGCGCAATGAGCAGTTCTTC. It yields the protein CASSPTRRNEQFF. The J gene is TRBJ2-1, the V gene TRBV9; D not certain. Germline V gives CDR1 SGDLS, CDR2 YYNGEE. V lost 4 bases and J lost 6, with 11 bases in between. The CDR3 runs 13 residues.

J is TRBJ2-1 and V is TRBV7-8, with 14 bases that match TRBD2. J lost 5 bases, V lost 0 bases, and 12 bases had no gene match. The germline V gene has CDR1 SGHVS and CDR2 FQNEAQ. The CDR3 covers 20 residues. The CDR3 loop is CASSLARLRLAGGINNEQFF. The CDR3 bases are TGTGCCAGCAGCTTAGCTAGGCTCCGACTAGCGGGAGGGATTAACAATGAGCAGTTCTTC. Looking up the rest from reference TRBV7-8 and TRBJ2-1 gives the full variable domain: GAGVSQSPRYKVAKRGQDVALRCDPISGHVSLFWYQQALGQGPEFLTYFQNEAQLDKSGLPSDRFFAERPEGSVSTLKIQRTQQEDSAVYLCASSLARLRLAGGINNEQFFGPGTRLTVL.

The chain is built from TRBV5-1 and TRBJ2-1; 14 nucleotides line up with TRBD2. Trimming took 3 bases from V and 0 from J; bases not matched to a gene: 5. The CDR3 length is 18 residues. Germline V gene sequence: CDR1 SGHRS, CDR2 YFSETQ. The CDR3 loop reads CASSSGLAGVPSYNEQFF. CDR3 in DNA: TGCGCCAGCAGCTCGGGACTAGCGGGAGTGCCCTCCTACAATGAGCAGTTCTTC.

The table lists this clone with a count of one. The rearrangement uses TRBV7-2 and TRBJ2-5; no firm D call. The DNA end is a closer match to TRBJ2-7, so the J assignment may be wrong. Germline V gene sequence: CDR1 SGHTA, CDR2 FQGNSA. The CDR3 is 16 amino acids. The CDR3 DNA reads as TGTGCCAGCAGCCGCCTAGTAGGTGAAGAAGGCTACGAGCAGTACTTC. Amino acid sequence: CASSRLVGEEGYEQYF.

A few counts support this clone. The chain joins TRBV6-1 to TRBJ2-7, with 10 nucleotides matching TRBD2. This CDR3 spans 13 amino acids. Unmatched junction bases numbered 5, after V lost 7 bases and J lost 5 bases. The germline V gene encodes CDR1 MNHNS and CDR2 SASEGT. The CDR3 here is CASTASGRDEQYF. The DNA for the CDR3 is TGTGCCAGCACCGCTAGCGGGAGAGACGAGCAGTACTTC.

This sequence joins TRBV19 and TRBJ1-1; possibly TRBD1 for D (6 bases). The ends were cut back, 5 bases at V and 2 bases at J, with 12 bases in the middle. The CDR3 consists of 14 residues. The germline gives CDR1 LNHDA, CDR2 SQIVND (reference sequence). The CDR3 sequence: CASSVGQPNTEAFF. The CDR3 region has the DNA TGTGCCAGTAGTGTTGGACAGCCCAACACTGAAGCTTTCTTT.

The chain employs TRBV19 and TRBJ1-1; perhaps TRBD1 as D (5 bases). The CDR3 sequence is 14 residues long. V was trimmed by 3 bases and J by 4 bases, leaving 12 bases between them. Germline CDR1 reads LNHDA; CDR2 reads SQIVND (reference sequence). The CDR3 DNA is TGTGCCAGTAGTATTAAGACTAGGGGCACTGAAGCTTTCTTT. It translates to CASSIKTRGTEAFF.

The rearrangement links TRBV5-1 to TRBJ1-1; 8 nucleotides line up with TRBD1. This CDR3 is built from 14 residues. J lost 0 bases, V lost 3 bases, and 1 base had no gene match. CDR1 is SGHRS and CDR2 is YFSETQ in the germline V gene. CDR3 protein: CASSYRGMNTEAFF. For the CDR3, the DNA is TGCGCCAGCAGCTACAGGGGGATGAACACTGAAGCTTTCTTT.

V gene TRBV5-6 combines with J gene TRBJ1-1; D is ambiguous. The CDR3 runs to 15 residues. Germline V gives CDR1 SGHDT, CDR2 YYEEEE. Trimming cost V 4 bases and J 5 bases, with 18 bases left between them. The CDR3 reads CASSPPGEGWTEAFF. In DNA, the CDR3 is TGTGCCAGCAGCCCCCCCGGGGAGGGCTGGACTGAAGCTTTCTTT.

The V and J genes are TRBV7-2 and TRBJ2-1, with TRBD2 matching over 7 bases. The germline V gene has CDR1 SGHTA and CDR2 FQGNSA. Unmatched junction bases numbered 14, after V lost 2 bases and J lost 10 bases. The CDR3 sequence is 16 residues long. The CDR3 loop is CASSLSVGAGVGEQFF. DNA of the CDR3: TGTGCCAGCAGCTTAAGTGTTGGGGCGGGAGTGGGCGAGCAGTTCTTC. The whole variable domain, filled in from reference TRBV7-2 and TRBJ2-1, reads GAGVSQSPSNKVTEKGKDVELRCDPISGHTALYWYRQSLGQGLEFLIYFQGNSAPDKSGLPSDRFSAERTGGSVSTLTIQRTQQEDSAVYLCASSLSVGAGVGEQFFGPGTRLTVL.

This CDR3 is CASSLRGYEAFF. The CDR3 DNA follows: TGCGCCAGCAGCCTAAGGGGGTATGAAGCTTTCTTT. The chain employs TRBV4-1 and TRBJ1-1, with D perhaps TRBD1 (6 bases). The germline CDR1 and CDR2 sequences are MGHRA and YSYEKL. The CDR3 consists of 12 residues. Deletions cut 4 bases from V and 7 bases from J, with 10 bases between.

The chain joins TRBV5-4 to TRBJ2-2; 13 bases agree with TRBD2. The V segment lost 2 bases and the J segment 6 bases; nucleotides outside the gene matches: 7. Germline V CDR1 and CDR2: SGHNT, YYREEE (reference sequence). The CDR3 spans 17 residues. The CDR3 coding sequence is TGTGCCAGCAGCTTTGGACTAGCGGGAGTGTTACCCGGGGAGCTGTTTTTT. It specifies CASSFGLAGVLPGELFF.

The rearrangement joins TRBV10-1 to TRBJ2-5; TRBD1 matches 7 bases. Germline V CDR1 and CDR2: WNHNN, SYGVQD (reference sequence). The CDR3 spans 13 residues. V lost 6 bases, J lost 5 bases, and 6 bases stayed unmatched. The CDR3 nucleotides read TGCGCCAGCAGCCCACAGGGGTGGGAGACCCAGTACTTC. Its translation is CASSPQGWETQYF.

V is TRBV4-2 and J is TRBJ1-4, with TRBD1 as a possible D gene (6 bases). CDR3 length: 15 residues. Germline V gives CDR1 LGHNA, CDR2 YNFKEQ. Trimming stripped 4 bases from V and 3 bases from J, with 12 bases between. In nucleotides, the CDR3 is TGTGCCAGCAGCCCCCACGAGGGGGCTAATGAAAAACTGTTTTTT. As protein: CASSPHEGANEKLFF.

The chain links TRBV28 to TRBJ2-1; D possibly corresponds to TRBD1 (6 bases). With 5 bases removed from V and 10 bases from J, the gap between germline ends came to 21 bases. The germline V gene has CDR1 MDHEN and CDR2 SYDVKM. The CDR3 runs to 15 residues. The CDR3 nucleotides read TGTGCCAGCAGTCCAAGACAGGAGATTAACGGGGAGCAGTTCTTC. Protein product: CASSPRQEINGEQFF.

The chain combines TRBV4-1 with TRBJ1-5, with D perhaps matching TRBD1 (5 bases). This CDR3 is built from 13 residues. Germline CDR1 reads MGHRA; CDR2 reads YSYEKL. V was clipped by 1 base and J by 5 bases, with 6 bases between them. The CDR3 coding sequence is TGCGCCAGCAGCCAAGTAGGGGATCAGCCCCAGCATTTT. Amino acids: CASSQVGDQPQHF.

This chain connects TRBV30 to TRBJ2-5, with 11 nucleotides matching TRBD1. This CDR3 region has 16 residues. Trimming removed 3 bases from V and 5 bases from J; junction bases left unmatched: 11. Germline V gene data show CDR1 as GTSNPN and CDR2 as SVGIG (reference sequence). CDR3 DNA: TGTGCCTGGAGCAGCGGGACAGGGGGTTTGGGTGAGACCCAGTACTTC. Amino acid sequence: CAWSSGTGGLGETQYF. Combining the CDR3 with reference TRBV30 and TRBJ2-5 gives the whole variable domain SQTIHQWPATLVQPVGSPLSLECTVEGTSNPNLYWYRQAAGRGLQLLFYSVGIGQISSEVPQNLSASRPQDRQFILSSKKLLLSDSGFYLCAWSSGTGGLGETQYFGPGTRLLVL.

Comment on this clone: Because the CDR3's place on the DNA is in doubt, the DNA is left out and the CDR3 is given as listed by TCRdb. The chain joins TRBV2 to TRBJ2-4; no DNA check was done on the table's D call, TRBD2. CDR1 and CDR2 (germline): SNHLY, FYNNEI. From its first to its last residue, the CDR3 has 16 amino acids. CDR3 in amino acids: CASSTSGTRGGAIQYF.

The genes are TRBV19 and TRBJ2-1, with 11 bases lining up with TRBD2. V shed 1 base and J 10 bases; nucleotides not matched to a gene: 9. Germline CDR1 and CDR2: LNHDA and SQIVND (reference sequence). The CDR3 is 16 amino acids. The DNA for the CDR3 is TGTGCCAGTAGTATAGGGCTAGCGGGAGGATCCTACGAGCAGTTCTTC. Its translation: CASSIGLAGGSYEQFF.

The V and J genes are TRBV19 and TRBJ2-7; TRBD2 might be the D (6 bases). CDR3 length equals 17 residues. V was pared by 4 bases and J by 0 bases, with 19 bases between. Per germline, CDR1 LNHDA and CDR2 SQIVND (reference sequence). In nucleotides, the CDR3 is TGTGCCAGTAGTACCAACTTACCGGGGGAGAGCTCCTACGAGCAGTACTTC. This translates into CASSTNLPGESSYEQYF.